This T cell receptor beta chain originates from a study of blood T cells in healthy people across ages. Study-level points and caveats: Donors of long life had a larger count of naive CD4+ cells and greater diversity than aged donors.

The total RNA that was extracted per sample amounted to at least 5 micrograms. Alongside a J-beta primer mix, a sample-barcoded 5' primer served in a second PCR lasting about 7 to 12 cycles. Every sample returned 2.5 million or more CDR3-containing paired-end reads. TCRdb reanalysed the 5' RACE reads using MiXCR and keeps one entry per CDR3 protein. The table records approximately 1.5 million distinct CDR3 sequences, under 55% of them present only once. On this clonotype: Its target is unknown.

The CDR3 length is 15 residues. V lost 0 bases and J lost 4, with 13 bases in between. Germline V gives CDR1 SQVTM, CDR2 ANQGSEA. This sequence originates from a woman between 18 and 30 years old in good health. This chain connects TRBV29-1 to TRBJ2-1, with D possibly TRBD1 on 6 matching bases. Sequenced sample: blood. CDR3 sequence reads: CSVEEGQSGYNEQFF. The CDR3 region has the DNA TGCAGCGTTGAAGAAGGACAGTCCGGGTACAATGAGCAGTTCTTC.